The rows below give T cell receptor beta chains drawn from one sample of a study of blood T cell repertoires in COVID-19. Clones were sequenced by immunoSEQ multiplex PCR, and TCRdb holds only the in-frame ones, with some missing. Of 95,000 to 120,000 clones listed, 70% to 90% are singletons. The sample was peripheral blood. The receptors stem from a middle-aged man with acute or convalescent COVID-19. Each CDR3 is given with its conserved first and last residue. A D gene is named only where the DNA matches it firmly. Clone size appears in some rows only: once, few, many, or a class for an expanded clone.

D: TRBD1
V: TRBV5-1
J: TRBJ2-2
size: once
DNA: TGCGCCAGCAGCTTCCCGGACAGGGGGGCGGATGCCGGGGAGCTGTTTTTT
CDR3: CASSFPDRGADAGELFF

D: TRBD1
V: TRBV5-6
J: TRBJ1-2
size: .
DNA: TGTGCCAGCACCTTCGACAGGGGGCAAGGCTACACCTTC
CDR3: CASTFDRGQGYTF

D: TRBD2
V: TRBV3-1/TRBV3-2
J: TRBJ2-2
size: once
DNA: TGTGCCAGCAGCCCTAGCGGGGGTGACACCGGGGAGCTGTTTTTT
CDR3: CASSPSGGDTGELFF

D: .
V: TRBV23-1
J: TRBJ1-6
size: .
DNA: TGCGCCAGCAGTCAATCGGGGGGAGGGCTCTCACCCCTCCACTTT
CDR3: CASSQSGGGLSPLHF

D: .
V: TRBV12-3/TRBV12-4
J: TRBJ2-3
size: .
DNA: TGTGCCAGCAGTTCAGGACAAGATACGCAGTATTTT
CDR3: CASSSGQDTQYF

D: .
V: TRBV6-5
J: TRBJ1-2
size: .
DNA: TGTGCCAGCAGCAGGGGCTATGGCTACACCTTC
CDR3: CASSRGYGYTF

D: TRBD1
V: TRBV3-1/TRBV3-2
J: TRBJ2-7
size: .
DNA: TGTGCCAGCAGCCAAGGGACAGGGTGGTACGAGCAGTACTTC
CDR3: CASSQGTGWYEQYF

D: .
V: TRBV6-6
J: TRBJ2-7
size: .
DNA: TGTGCCAGCAGTTGGGCCCGGCTCACCTACGAGCAGTACTTC
CDR3: CASSWARLTYEQYF

D: TRBD1
V: TRBV18
J: TRBJ2-7
size: .
DNA: TGTGCCAGCTCACCACTGTCTGGGACAGGGGTCGGGAGTAGCTACGAGCAGTACTTC
CDR3: CASSPLSGTGVGSSYEQYF

D: TRBD2
V: TRBV3-1/TRBV3-2
J: TRBJ2-7
size: .
DNA: TGTGCCAGCAGCAACGGGGGGGCAGGGGCCTACGAGCAGTACTTC
CDR3: CASSNGGAGAYEQYF

D: .
V: TRBV7-2
J: TRBJ1-1
size: once
DNA: TGTGCCAGCAGGGTCGGCGGGGGCGGCACTGAAGCTTTCTTT
CDR3: CASRVGGGGTEAFF

D: TRBD2
V: TRBV9
J: TRBJ2-2
size: .
DNA: TGTGCCAGCAGCCCAGGGACTAGCGGGGGGGTTACCGGGGAGCTGTTTTTT
CDR3: CASSPGTSGGVTGELFF

D: TRBD2
V: TRBV7-7
J: TRBJ2-1
size: .
DNA: TGTGCCAGCACCCCCCTGGGTAGCGGGGTCGGTGAGCAGTTCTTC
CDR3: CASTPLGSGVGEQFF

D: .
V: TRBV12-5
J: TRBJ2-7
size: .
DNA: TGTGCTAGTGCCCCGACGGGCGACAGCTCCTACGAGCAGTACTTC
CDR3: CASAPTGDSSYEQYF

D: TRBD2
V: TRBV11-3
J: TRBJ2-2
size: .
DNA: TGTGCCAGCAGTCCCGGCGGGGGTACCGGGGAGCTGTTTTTT
CDR3: CASSPGGGTGELFF

D: .
V: TRBV15
J: TRBJ2-5
size: .
DNA: TGTGCCACCAGCATTTCTGGCAGGGCCTCAGAAGAGACCCAGTACTTC
CDR3: CATSISGRASEETQYF

D: TRBD2
V: TRBV5-6
J: TRBJ2-4
size: .
DNA: TGTGCCAGCAGCAAAGGACTAGTTCAGTACTTC
CDR3: CASSKGLVQYF

D: TRBD2
V: TRBV4-1
J: TRBJ2-5
size: .
DNA: TGCGCCAGCAGCCCCTCCGGGACTAGCGGGGCGGAGACCCAGTACTTC
CDR3: CASSPSGTSGAETQYF

D: TRBD2
V: TRBV11-2
J: TRBJ2-7
size: .
DNA: TGTGCCAGCAGGATACTAGCGGGGCGATCGTACGAGCAGTACTTC
CDR3: CASRILAGRSYEQYF

D: .
V: TRBV18
J: TRBJ1-2
size: .
DNA: TGTGCCAGCTCACCAGAGGCGCCTAACTATGGCTACACCTTC
CDR3: CASSPEAPNYGYTF

D: .
V: TRBV9
J: TRBJ2-1
size: .
DNA: TGTGCCAGCAGCGCGGAGGTAACGGGGTGGCATGAGCAGTTCTTC
CDR3: CASSAEVTGWHEQFF

D: .
V: TRBV7-9
J: TRBJ2-3
size: .
DNA: TGTGCCAGCAGGTCGGACAGATCTAGCACAGATACGCAGTATTTT
CDR3: CASRSDRSSTDTQYF

D: TRBD1
V: TRBV6-2/TRBV6-3
J: TRBJ2-7
size: .
DNA: TGTGCCAGCAGTTACTCGGACCGCTTAGGGGGACAGGGAATAGACGAGCAGTACTTC
CDR3: CASSYSDRLGGQGIDEQYF

D: .
V: TRBV7-2
J: TRBJ1-1
size: .
DNA: TGTGCCAGCAGTGAGGCCGGGGGCACTGAAGCTTTCTTT
CDR3: CASSEAGGTEAFF

D: .
V: TRBV15
J: TRBJ2-5
size: .
DNA: TGTGCCACCAGCAGAGATTGGCAGATTACGATTCAAGAGACCCAGTACTTC
CDR3: CATSRDWQITIQETQYF

D: TRBD2
V: TRBV9
J: TRBJ2-5
size: .
DNA: TGTGCCAGCAGCGTAGGGGTTAGCGGGGCTCAAGAGACCCAGTACTTC
CDR3: CASSVGVSGAQETQYF

D: TRBD2
V: TRBV5-1
J: TRBJ2-1
size: .
DNA: TGCGCCAGCACCAGCGGGGGGGCAAGGAATGAGCAGTTCTTC
CDR3: CASTSGGARNEQFF

D: .
V: TRBV6-1
J: TRBJ1-6
size: .
DNA: TGTGCCAGCAGTGACGCGGGGGGCAATTCACCCCTCCACTTT
CDR3: CASSDAGGNSPLHF

D: .
V: TRBV21-1
J: TRBJ1-2
size: .
DNA: TGTGCCAGCAGCAAAGATAAGAGACAGGGACGGTACTATGGCTACACCTTC
CDR3: CASSKDKRQGRYYGYTF

D: TRBD1
V: TRBV27
J: TRBJ2-3
size: .
DNA: TGTGCCAGCAGAACTTACAGGGGGCTAACAGATACGCAGTATTTT
CDR3: CASRTYRGLTDTQYF

D: TRBD1
V: TRBV25-1
J: TRBJ2-7
size: .
DNA: TGTGCCAGCAGTGGGTCCGGGACAGGATTTTTCCACTTCTTC
CDR3: CASSGSGTGFFHFF

D: .
V: TRBV7-2
J: TRBJ2-7
size: .
DNA: TGTGCCAGCAGCTTAGCAGAAGACGGAGGCACCTACGAGCAGTACTTC
CDR3: CASSLAEDGGTYEQYF

D: TRBD1
V: TRBV27
J: TRBJ1-3
size: .
DNA: TGTGCCAGCAGTGCGGACAGGGCTGGAAACACCATATATTTT
CDR3: CASSADRAGNTIYF

D: TRBD1
V: TRBV6-4
J: TRBJ2-5
size: .
DNA: TGTGCCAGCAGTGACTCGTGTTTACATTGGCTGGACAGGGGGTCAAAGACCCAGTACTTC
CDR3: CASSDSCLHWLDRGSKTQYF

D: TRBD1
V: TRBV19
J: TRBJ1-1
size: .
DNA: TGTGCCAGTAGAACGACAGGGGACACTGAAGCTTTCTTT
CDR3: CASRTTGDTEAFF

D: TRBD1
V: TRBV7-3
J: TRBJ2-1
size: .
DNA: TGTGCCAGCAGCTCTGACAGGGGAGTTGAGCAGTTCTTC
CDR3: CASSSDRGVEQFF

D: TRBD2
V: TRBV14
J: TRBJ2-5
size: .
DNA: TGTGCCAGCAGCAAGCCGGGACTAGCATGGGGAGAGACCCAGTACTTC
CDR3: CASSKPGLAWGETQYF

D: .
V: TRBV27
J: TRBJ1-1
size: .
DNA: TGTGCCAGCAGTTTTTGGGCAGCCACTGAAGCTTTCTTT
CDR3: CASSFWAATEAFF

D: TRBD1
V: TRBV3-1/TRBV3-2
J: TRBJ1-5
size: once
DNA: TGTGCCAGCAGCCAAACAGGGGGCGGTCAGCCCCAGCATTTT
CDR3: CASSQTGGGQPQHF

D: TRBD2
V: TRBV2
J: TRBJ2-5
size: .
DNA: TGTGCCAGCAGCGGGACTAGCGGGGAAGAGACCCAGTACTTC
CDR3: CASSGTSGEETQYF

D: TRBD1
V: TRBV20-1
J: TRBJ2-7
size: .
DNA: TGCAGTGCTAGTCCCGGGACAGGGGTGAGTGAGCAGTACTTC
CDR3: CSASPGTGVSEQYF

D: TRBD1
V: TRBV6-5
J: TRBJ2-2
size: .
DNA: TGTGCCAGCACCAGGGACAGGGCGGACGGGGAGCTGTTTTTT
CDR3: CASTRDRADGELFF

D: .
V: TRBV4-1
J: TRBJ1-5
size: once
DNA: TGCGCCAGCAGCCAACGCTTAAGGGACATCCTTCAGCCCCAGCATTTT
CDR3: CASSQRLRDILQPQHF

D: .
V: TRBV10-3
J: TRBJ2-3
size: .
DNA: TGTGCCACCTTAAACGGACTCACAGATACGCAGTATTTT
CDR3: CATLNGLTDTQYF

D: .
V: TRBV11-3
J: TRBJ2-5
size: .
DNA: TGTGCCAGCAGCTTATCCAAGATCGGGACCCAGTACTTC
CDR3: CASSLSKIGTQYF

D: .
V: TRBV6-5
J: TRBJ1-5
size: .
DNA: TGTGCCAGCAATGGGCCGGCTTTTCAGCCCCAGCATTTT
CDR3: CASNGPAFQPQHF

D: .
V: TRBV5-1
J: TRBJ1-2
size: .
DNA: TGCGCCAGCAGCTCAGTTCCTTCCTATGGCTACACCTTC
CDR3: CASSSVPSYGYTF

D: TRBD1
V: TRBV7-9
J: TRBJ1-2
size: .
DNA: TGTGCCAGCAGCCGCTGGACAGGTAGCGGCCAACTGGCTAACTATGGCTACACCTTC
CDR3: CASSRWTGSGQLANYGYTF

D: .
V: TRBV7-3
J: TRBJ2-2
size: .
DNA: TGTGCCAGCAGTCTCTCCACAGGCGCGAACACCGGGGAGCTGTTTTTT
CDR3: CASSLSTGANTGELFF

D: .
V: TRBV5-1
J: TRBJ1-1
size: few
DNA: TGCGCCAGCAGCTTGGCCGGAGGGGCTAGAACTGAAGCTTTCTTT
CDR3: CASSLAGGARTEAFF

D: TRBD2
V: TRBV24-1
J: TRBJ2-3
size: .
DNA: TGTGCCACCAGTGCCCCCACTAGCGGGGGGGCCACAGATACGCAGTATTTT
CDR3: CATSAPTSGGATDTQYF

D: .
V: TRBV7-6
J: TRBJ2-2
size: .
DNA: TGTGCCAGCAGCTTGCAGGGGAACACCGGGGAGCTGTTTTTT
CDR3: CASSLQGNTGELFF

D: TRBD1
V: TRBV4-3
J: TRBJ2-4
size: .
DNA: TGCGCCAGCAGCCAAGGGACAGGCGGACTAGCCAAAAACATTCAGTACTTC
CDR3: CASSQGTGGLAKNIQYF

D: TRBD1
V: TRBV30
J: TRBJ1-1
size: .
DNA: TGTGCCTCCTCTAGGACAGGGGGATGGAACACTGAAGCTTTCTTT
CDR3: CASSRTGGWNTEAFF

D: .
V: TRBV6-1
J: TRBJ1-5
size: .
DNA: TGTGCCAGCAATAGGGGCAACAATCAGCCCCAGCATTTT
CDR3: CASNRGNNQPQHF

D: .
V: TRBV30
J: TRBJ2-7
size: .
DNA: TGTGCCTGGGGTAGGAGGGGCTACGAGCAGTACTTC
CDR3: CAWGRRGYEQYF

D: TRBD1
V: TRBV2
J: TRBJ1-6
size: .
DNA: TGTGCCAGTACCGGGACAGGGAATTCACCCCTCCACTTT
CDR3: CASTGTGNSPLHF

D: .
V: TRBV19
J: TRBJ1-6
size: few
DNA: TGTGCCAGTAGTACCGCACGGAGCTCCTATAATTCACCCCTCCACTTT
CDR3: CASSTARSSYNSPLHF

D: TRBD1
V: TRBV5-1
J: TRBJ2-6
size: .
DNA: TGCGCCAGCAGCTTGGGGGAGACAGGGTACCGCTCTGGGGCCAACGTCCTGACTTTC
CDR3: CASSLGETGYRSGANVLTF

D: TRBD1
V: TRBV19
J: TRBJ2-1
size: .
DNA: TGTGCCAGCGCCGGGACAGGTAGGAATGAGCAGTTCTTC
CDR3: CASAGTGRNEQFF